The 29 T cell receptor beta chains given below trace back to one sample, sequenced in a study of neurological immune-mediated disorders. Each CDR3 protein gets one entry after TCRdb re-called the 5' RACE reads with MiXCR. The sample gives approximately 100,000 distinct CDR3 sequences, 3.5% to 4% of which show up once; 6% is in the top ten. What was sequenced was PBMCs. The receptor set was obtained from a woman between 18 and 30 years old with multiple sclerosis.

This clonotype came up many times. The chain carries TRBV5-6 and TRBJ2-3; 8 nucleotides align to TRBD1. Germline assignment: CDR1 SGHDT and CDR2 YYEEEE. This CDR3 spans 14 amino acids. The J segment lost 1 base and the V segment lost 3 bases, leaving 1 base of the junction unmatched. The CDR3: CASSSTGGTDTQYF. CDR3 nucleotides: TGTGCCAGCAGCTCGACAGGGGGCACAGATACGCAGTATTTT.

This clonotype occurred many times. The chain carries TRBV29-1 and TRBJ2-1; D is possibly TRBD2 (5 bases). CDR3 length: 16 amino acids. Trimming shortened V by 6 bases and J by 6 bases, and 24 bases separated the two germline ends. Germline-derived CDR1 and CDR2 are SQVTM and ANQGSEA. CDR3 coding DNA: TGCAGCGTCGAAATTTTGGGCGGGCCTACAGCCAATGAGCAGTTCTTC. This gives the protein CSVEILGGPTANEQFF.

This clonotype was seen only a few times. The rearrangement joins TRBV29-1 to TRBJ2-5; 7 nucleotides agree with TRBD1. CDR1 and CDR2 from the germline V gene are SQVTM and ANQGSEA. The CDR3 sequence is 14 residues long. The V and J ends lost 6 bases and 0 bases, in that order; junction bases with no gene match: 7. The CDR3 DNA reads TGCAGCGTCGCCTATGGGACAGACCAAGAGACCCAGTACTTC. The encoded protein is CSVAYGTDQETQYF.

CDR3 protein: CASSLSPGAPYNEQFF. The DNA of the CDR3 is TGCGCCAGCAGCTTGAGTCCAGGGGCCCCCTACAATGAGCAGTTCTTC. The chain is built from TRBV5-1 and TRBJ2-1; D possibly corresponds to TRBD1 (6 bases). V was trimmed by 1 base and J by 2 bases, leaving 13 bases between them. Per germline, CDR1 SGHRS and CDR2 YFSETQ. The CDR3 covers 16 residues. The whole variable domain, filled in from reference TRBV5-1 and TRBJ2-1, reads KAGVTQTPRYLIKTRGQQVTLSCSPISGHRSVSWYQQTPGQGLQFLFEYFSETQRNKGNFPGRFSGRQFSNSRSEMNVSTLELGDSALYLCASSLSPGAPYNEQFFGPGTRLTVL.

This clonotype was picked up many times. The gene calls are TRBV6-5 and TRBJ1-1; no definite D call. Trimming took off 5 bases at V and 8 bases at J, with 9 bases between the two ends. Per the germline V gene, CDR1 is MNHEY and CDR2 is SVGAGI. The length of the CDR3 is 11 residues. CDR3 sequence reads: CASSTIGEAFF. In DNA, the CDR3 is TGTGCCAGCAGTACGATAGGGGAAGCTTTCTTT.

V gene TRBV20-1 combines with J gene TRBJ1-6; D not certain. Germline values: CDR1 DFQATT, CDR2 SNEGSKA (reference sequence). V lost 6 bases and J lost 6, with 12 bases in between. The CDR3 length is 13 residues. The CDR3 nucleotides read TGCAGTGCCAAGGGAGGGCCTAATTCACCCCTCCACTTT. Translating it yields CSAKGGPNSPLHF.

The sample holds many counts of this clonotype. CDR3 nucleotides: TGTGCCAGCAGTCGCGAAAGGGGGCTGAGCTCCTACGAGCAGTACTTC. Protein product: CASSRERGLSSYEQYF. J is TRBJ2-7 and V is TRBV6-5, with 7 bases fitting TRBD1. The J segment lost 0 bases and the V segment lost 5 bases, leaving 10 bases of the junction unmatched. Germline assignment: CDR1 MNHEY and CDR2 SVGAGI. This CDR3 comprises 16 residues.

This clonotype showed up many times. The genes are TRBV28 and TRBJ1-2; D gene unclear. Trimming pared 6 bases from V and 0 bases from J, leaving 5 bases between. Germline V lookup: CDR1 MDHEN, CDR2 SYDVKM. The CDR3 runs 12 residues. CDR3 region: CASRQANYGYTF. CDR3 in DNA: TGTGCCAGCAGACAAGCTAACTATGGCTACACCTTC.

This clonotype was found many times. The chain is built from TRBV20-1 and TRBJ1-1; possible D gene TRBD1, 6 bases. Germline assignment: CDR1 DFQATT and CDR2 SNEGSKA (reference sequence). The CDR3 runs 15 residues. Trimming removed 0 bases from V and 0 bases from J, with 11 bases in between. The CDR3 here is CSARDLTGLNTEAFF. The CDR3, as DNA: TGCAGTGCTAGAGACCTGACAGGACTGAACACTGAAGCTTTCTTT.

This clonotype has ten or more counts. V and J are TRBV27 and TRBJ2-7; 8 bases align to TRBD1. Germline V gene data show CDR1 as MNHEY and CDR2 as SMNVEV (reference sequence). The trim removed 4 bases at V and 4 bases at J, leaving 12 bases unmatched. The CDR3 is 16 amino acids. CDR3 residues: CASSSYRGSTVYEQYF. The CDR3 bases are TGTGCCAGCAGTTCCTACAGGGGGAGTACAGTATACGAGCAGTACTTC.

This clonotype appeared many times. This chain connects TRBV20-1 to TRBJ2-7; perhaps D is TRBD1 or TRBD2 (6 bases each). The germline V and J ends were trimmed by 5 bases and 0 bases, with 14 bases remaining between them. CDR1 and CDR2 (germline): DFQATT, SNEGSKA (reference sequence). The CDR3 has 14 residues. CDR3 coding DNA: TGCAGTGCTGTTAGGGGGGCCAGCTCCTACGAGCAGTACTTC. Translated, it gives CSAVRGASSYEQYF.

This clonotype appeared many times. This chain links TRBV12-3 or TRBV12-4 with TRBJ2-1, with TRBD2 identical over 11 bases. CDR3 length equals 16 residues. Trimming cost V 2 bases and J 4 bases; bases outside gene matches: 4. CDR3 protein: CASSLTGTSGYNEQFF. The CDR3 DNA is TGTGCCAGCAGTTTAACCGGGACTAGCGGATACAATGAGCAGTTCTTC.

This clonotype was counted many times. The rearrangement joins TRBV25-1 to TRBJ2-3; 7 nucleotides align to TRBD2. Germline loops: CDR1 MGHDK, CDR2 SYGVNS. V lost 1 base and J lost 5; bases outside the gene matches: 6. This CDR3 comprises 15 residues. This chain's CDR3 is CASSESGGVRDTQYF. The CDR3 coding sequence is TGTGCCAGCAGTGAATCGGGGGGAGTGAGAGATACGCAGTATTTT.

This clonotype came up a few times. The chain carries TRBV7-3 and TRBJ1-2; D might be TRBD1 (5 bases). Germline CDR1 and CDR2: SGHTA and FQGTGA. This CDR3 contains 14 residues. Trimming took off 7 bases at V and 8 bases at J, with 20 bases between the two ends. This CDR3 is CASNPGRREEGYTF. CDR3 bases: TGTGCCAGCAACCCAGGTCGCAGGGAGGAGGGCTACACCTTC.

This clonotype came up many times. The chain joins TRBV5-1 to TRBJ1-1; TRBD1 matches at 11 bases. The germline CDR1 and CDR2 sequences are SGHRS and YFSETQ. The V gene end was trimmed by 7 bases and the J gene end by 4 bases; junction bases not matched to a gene: 12. The length of the CDR3 is 16 residues. CDR3 region: CASVYGQGAQGTEAFF. The CDR3 coding sequence is TGCGCCAGCGTGTACGGACAGGGGGCGCAGGGCACTGAAGCTTTCTTT.

Only a few counts were recorded for this clonotype. V is TRBV5-1 and J is TRBJ1-1; 7 nucleotides match TRBD1. Losses at the gene ends were 0 bases for V and 0 bases for J; bases not matched to a gene: 2. The CDR3 totals 15 residues. CDR1 is SGHRS, CDR2 YFSETQ, per germline. The CDR3 region has the DNA TGCGCCAGCAGCTTGGCAGGGGGGCTGAACACTGAAGCTTTCTTT. Its protein product is CASSLAGGLNTEAFF. The variable domain in full, with the rest retrieved from reference TRBV5-1 and TRBJ1-1, is KAGVTQTPRYLIKTRGQQVTLSCSPISGHRSVSWYQQTPGQGLQFLFEYFSETQRNKGNFPGRFSGRQFSNSRSEMNVSTLELGDSALYLCASSLAGGLNTEAFFGQGTRLTVV.

This clonotype was observed at least ten times. The chain has TRBV7-2 and TRBJ2-3, with D maybe TRBD1 (5 bases). The CDR3 has 14 residues. Germline V gene data show CDR1 as SGHTA and CDR2 as FQGNSA. The V end was cut by 3 bases, the J end by 5 bases, with 12 bases between. For the CDR3, the DNA is TGTGCCAGCAGCTTCGTCCAGGGTGGAGATACGCAGTATTTT. Encoded protein: CASSFVQGGDTQYF.

This clonotype was observed many times. The V and J genes are TRBV25-1 and TRBJ2-5; D ambiguous. Trimming left V 5 bases short and J 3 bases short, with 19 bases between. The CDR3 is made up of 16 amino acids. Germline V gives CDR1 MGHDK, CDR2 SYGVNS. The CDR3 protein is CASSSHLGQSEETQYF. The CDR3, as DNA: TGTGCCAGCAGTAGCCATCTCGGGCAGAGTGAAGAGACCCAGTACTTC.

This clonotype was found many times. The J gene is TRBJ2-5, the V gene TRBV7-8, with D unresolved. The ends were cut back, 5 bases at V and 2 bases at J, with 12 bases in the middle. CDR1 is SGHVS, CDR2 FQNEAQ, per germline. This CDR3 comprises 14 residues. In DNA, the CDR3 is TGTGCCAGCAGCCCTCCACAGTTACAAGAGACCCAGTACTTC. Translated: CASSPPQLQETQYF.

This clonotype was observed many times. This chain uses TRBV20-1 with TRBJ2-1, with 10 bases aligning to TRBD1. CDR1 DFQATT and CDR2 SNEGSKA come from the germline V gene (reference sequence). J was trimmed by 8 bases and V by 3 bases; bases with no gene match: 7. CDR3 size: 14 residues. The CDR3 sequence is CSARGQGRFYEQFF. The DNA for the CDR3 is TGCAGTGCTAGGGGACAGGGGAGGTTCTATGAGCAGTTCTTC.

Ten or more counts support this clonotype. The chain is built from TRBV6-6 and TRBJ2-1; 11 bases are shared with TRBD2. The CDR3 is 14 residues long. Germline loops: CDR1 MNHNY, CDR2 SVGAGI (reference sequence). V was clipped by 6 bases and J by 3 bases; unmatched bases: 1. The CDR3 coding sequence is TGTGCCAGCAGGGGACTAGCGGACTACAATGAGCAGTTCTTC. Translation: CASRGLADYNEQFF.

This clonotype occurred a few times. V and J are TRBV5-6 and TRBJ2-7; D is possibly TRBD1 (6 bases). Trimming removed 3 bases from V and 5 bases from J, with 9 bases in between. The length of the CDR3 is 12 residues. In germline, CDR1 is SGHDT, CDR2 YYEEEE. CDR3 residues: CASSYRVHEQYF. In DNA form, the CDR3 reads TGTGCCAGCAGCTACAGGGTCCACGAGCAGTACTTC.

This clonotype was seen many times. This chain uses TRBV27 with TRBJ1-3, with no clear D. The CDR3 runs to 14 residues. The germline gives CDR1 MNHEY, CDR2 SMNVEV (reference sequence). V lost 3 bases and J 4 bases, leaving 10 bases between the germline ends. The CDR3 region is CASSLAGRGNTIYF. The DNA of the CDR3 is TGTGCCAGCAGTTTGGCGGGGAGGGGAAACACCATATATTTT.

This clonotype has ten or more counts. CDR3 nucleotides: TGCAGTGCTAGAGATCGGTTGCGGGGGAGTGCCCCCAATGAGCAGTTCTTC. Its protein is CSARDRLRGSAPNEQFF. The rearrangement joins TRBV20-1 to TRBJ2-1; 7 bases fit TRBD2. The germline V gene has CDR1 DFQATT and CDR2 SNEGSKA (reference sequence). CDR3 length: 17 amino acids. V trimming: 0 bases; J trimming: 6 bases; junction bases outside the gene matches: 14.

This clonotype appeared many times. The rearrangement uses TRBV5-1 and TRBJ2-5; 7 positions match TRBD1. Germline CDR1 and CDR2: SGHRS and YFSETQ. The CDR3 loop spans 13 amino acids. The J segment lost 4 bases and the V segment lost 2 bases, leaving 2 bases of the junction unmatched. The DNA for the CDR3 is TGCGCCAGCAGCTTCTCAGGGGGAGAGACCCAGTACTTC. It specifies CASSFSGGETQYF.

The table lists this clonotype with many counts. J is TRBJ1-2 and V is TRBV2, with TRBD1 identical over 7 bases. From germline, CDR1 is SNHLY and CDR2 FYNNEI. This CDR3 contains 13 residues. V was pared by 6 bases and J by 8 bases, with 9 bases of the junction left unmatched. The CDR3 reads CASRYPGQHGYTF. CDR3 coding DNA: TGTGCCAGCAGATATCCGGGACAGCACGGCTACACCTTC.

This clonotype was seen many times. The chain couples TRBV6-2 or TRBV6-3 to TRBJ1-5; no definite D call. The V gene lost 6 bases and the J gene lost 1 base, with 10 bases spanning the gap. CDR1 and CDR2 (germline): MNHEY, SVGEGT. CDR3 length: 14 residues. DNA of the CDR3: TGTGCCAGCAGCGCGTCCACCAGCAATCAGCCCCAGCATTTT. Its translation: CASSASTSNQPQHF.

The chain has TRBV5-1 and TRBJ2-5; 8 bases are a match to TRBD2. The germline gives CDR1 SGHRS, CDR2 YFSETQ. Trimming took 0 bases from V and 4 from J; bases not matched to a gene: 5. The CDR3 consists of 15 residues. This CDR3 reads CASSLAAGVSETQYF. Written as DNA, the CDR3 is TGCGCCAGCAGCTTGGCAGCGGGAGTTTCAGAGACCCAGTACTTC. The full variable domain, rest sourced from reference TRBV5-1 and TRBJ2-5, is KAGVTQTPRYLIKTRGQQVTLSCSPISGHRSVSWYQQTPGQGLQFLFEYFSETQRNKGNFPGRFSGRQFSNSRSEMNVSTLELGDSALYLCASSLAAGVSETQYFGPGTRLLVL.

This clonotype turned up a few times. At one of its ends the junction is not consistent with the germline gene, which may arise from a read error. CDR3 sequence reads: CASTKGQDNSTLNF. Written as DNA, the CDR3 is TGTGCCAGCACTAAGGGACAGGATAATTCAACCCTCAACTTT. This chain joins TRBV7-9 and TRBJ1-6; 8 nucleotides line up with TRBD1. Germline-derived CDR1 and CDR2 are SEHNR and FQNEAQ (reference sequence). The CDR3 extends over 14 amino acids.